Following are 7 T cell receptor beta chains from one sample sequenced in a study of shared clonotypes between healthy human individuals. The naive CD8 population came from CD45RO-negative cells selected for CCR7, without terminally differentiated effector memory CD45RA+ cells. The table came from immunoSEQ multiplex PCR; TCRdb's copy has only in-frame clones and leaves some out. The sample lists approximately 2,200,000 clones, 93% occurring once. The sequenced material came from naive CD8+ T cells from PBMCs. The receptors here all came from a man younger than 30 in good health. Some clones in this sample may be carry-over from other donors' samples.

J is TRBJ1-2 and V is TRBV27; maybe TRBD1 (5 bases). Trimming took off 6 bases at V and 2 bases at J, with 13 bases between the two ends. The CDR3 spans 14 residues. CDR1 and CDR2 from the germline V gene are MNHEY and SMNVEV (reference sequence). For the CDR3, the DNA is TGTGCCAGCAGGCCGGGATGGACAAACTATGGCTACACCTTC. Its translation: CASRPGWTNYGYTF.

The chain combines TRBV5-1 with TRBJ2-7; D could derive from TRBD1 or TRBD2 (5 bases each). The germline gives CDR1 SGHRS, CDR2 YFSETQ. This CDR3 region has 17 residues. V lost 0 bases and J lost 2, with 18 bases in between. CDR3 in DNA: TGCGCCAGCAGCTTGGTTTTTGAGGGGAAAAATCCCTACGAGCAGTACTTC. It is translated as CASSLVFEGKNPYEQYF.

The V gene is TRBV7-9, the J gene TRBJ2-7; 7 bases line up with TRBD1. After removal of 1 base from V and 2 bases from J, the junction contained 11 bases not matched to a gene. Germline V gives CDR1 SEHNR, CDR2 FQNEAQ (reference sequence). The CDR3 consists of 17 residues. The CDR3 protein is CASSLVTTRTGPYEQYF. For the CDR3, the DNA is TGTGCCAGCAGCTTAGTAACGACCCGGACAGGTCCCTACGAGCAGTACTTC.

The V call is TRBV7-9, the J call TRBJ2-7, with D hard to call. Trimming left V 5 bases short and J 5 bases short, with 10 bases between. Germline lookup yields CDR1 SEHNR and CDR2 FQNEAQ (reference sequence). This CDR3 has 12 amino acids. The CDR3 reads CASSLVVNEQYF. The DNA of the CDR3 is TGTGCCAGCAGCCTGGTGGTTAACGAGCAGTACTTC. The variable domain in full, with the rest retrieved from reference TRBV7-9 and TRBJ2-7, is DTGVSQNPRHKITKRGQNVTFRCDPISEHNRLYWYRQTLGQGPEFLTYFQNEAQLEKSRLLSDRFSAERPKGSFSTLEIQRTEQGDSAMYLCASSLVVNEQYFGPGTRLTVT.

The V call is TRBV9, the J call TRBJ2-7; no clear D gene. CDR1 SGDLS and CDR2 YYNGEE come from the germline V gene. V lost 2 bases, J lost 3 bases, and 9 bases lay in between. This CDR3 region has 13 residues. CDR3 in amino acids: CASSVGIFYEQYF. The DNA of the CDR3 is TGTGCCAGCAGCGTCGGAATCTTCTACGAGCAGTACTTC.

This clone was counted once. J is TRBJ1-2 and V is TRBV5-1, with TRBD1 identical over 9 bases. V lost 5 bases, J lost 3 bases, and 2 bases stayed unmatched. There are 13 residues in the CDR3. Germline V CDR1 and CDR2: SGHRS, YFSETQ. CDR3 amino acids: CASRGDRDYGYTF. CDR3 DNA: TGCGCCAGCAGGGGGGACAGGGACTATGGCTACACCTTC.

The CDR3 loop reads CASRATGTGDYEQYF. The CDR3 DNA sequence: TGTGCCAGCAGGGCCACCGGGACAGGGGACTACGAGCAGTACTTC. The chain uses TRBV27 and TRBJ2-7, with 10 nucleotides matching TRBD1. The germline V gene has CDR1 MNHEY and CDR2 SMNVEV (reference sequence). CDR3 length: 15 residues. Germline trimming cut 6 bases from V and 3 bases from J; bases unmatched to any gene: 8.